The 32 T cell receptor beta chains below all came from one sample that was sequenced in a study of OX40 agonist ivuxolimab in advanced cancers. Sequencing was performed with immunoSEQ multiplex PCR; in TCRdb, only in-frame clones are kept and a portion is missing. Of under 85,000 clones in the sample, 80% to 90% were seen once. The sample was CD4+ or CD8+ T cells sorted from blood, taken in a trial of the OX40 agonist ivuxolimab. The receptor source for this set is an adult with an advanced solid tumor such as melanoma, head and neck, liver or kidney cancer.

In regard to this clone: A read error may account for a junction end that differs from germline. The chain couples TRBV5-1 to TRBJ2-4, with a possible D match to TRBD1 (5 bases). From germline, CDR1 is SGHRS and CDR2 YFSETQ. The CDR3 sequence is 13 residues long. CDR3 amino acids: CASSFGLDTEVHF. The CDR3 DNA reads TGCGCCAGCAGCTTTGGGTTGGACACCGAAGTGCACTTC.

This clone occurred once. The chain couples TRBV5-1 to TRBJ2-1, with D perhaps TRBD1 (8 bases). CDR1 is SGHRS, CDR2 YFSETQ, per germline. V was trimmed by 0 bases and J by 6 bases, leaving 28 bases between them. This CDR3 has 20 residues. CDR3 residues: CASSLARGGSHVRGLNEQFF. Here the CDR3 DNA reads TGCGCCAGCAGCTTGGCCAGGGGCGGGAGTCATGTCAGGGGGCTCAATGAGCAGTTCTTC.

V is TRBV2 and J is TRBJ2-2; possibly TRBD1 or TRBD2 for D (5 bases each). Germline CDR1 and CDR2: SNHLY and FYNNEI. This CDR3 spans 15 amino acids. The V end lost 4 bases, the J end lost 3 bases, and 12 bases lay between the germline ends. This CDR3 is CASSAQGGHTGELFF. CDR3 coding DNA: TGTGCCAGCAGTGCTCAGGGCGGGCACACCGGGGAGCTGTTTTTT.

The chain couples TRBV30 to TRBJ2-1; 8 bases align to TRBD1. Germline CDR1 is GTSNPN and CDR2 is SVGIG (reference sequence). The CDR3 totals 15 residues. The V and J ends lost 0 bases and 0 bases, in that order; junction bases with no gene match: 1. The CDR3 protein is CAWSVGTGSYNEQFF. CDR3 nucleotide sequence: TGTGCCTGGAGTGTAGGGACAGGCTCCTACAATGAGCAGTTCTTC.

The J gene is TRBJ2-7, the V gene TRBV6-5, with 12 bases matching TRBD2. Germline V CDR1 and CDR2: MNHEY, SVGAGI. The trim removed 0 bases at V and 2 bases at J, leaving 2 bases unmatched. This CDR3 spans 16 amino acids. CDR3 loop: CASSYSGLAGPYEQYF. The CDR3, as DNA: TGTGCCAGCAGTTACTCCGGACTAGCGGGGCCCTACGAGCAGTACTTC.

The J gene is TRBJ2-3, the V gene TRBV29-1; 7 bases are a match to TRBD2. The germline gives CDR1 SQVTM, CDR2 ANQGSEA. The junction had 7 bases not matched to a gene; V was cut back by 4 bases and J by 3 bases. The CDR3 totals 14 residues. CDR3 DNA: TGCAGCGTTGCGGGACTAATTGGTACAGATACGCAGTATTTT. Its translation: CSVAGLIGTDTQYF.

This chain links TRBV30 with TRBJ1-2; D is possibly TRBD1 (5 bases). The CDR3 loop spans 12 amino acids. The germline V and J ends were trimmed by 2 bases and 5 bases, with 9 bases remaining between them. Per the germline V gene, CDR1 is GTSNPN and CDR2 is SVGIG (reference sequence). DNA for the CDR3: TGTGCCTGGAGTCGGGGGGTATATGGCTACACCTTC. It translates to CAWSRGVYGYTF. The full variable domain, in which reference TRBV30 and TRBJ1-2 provide the parts outside the CDR3, is SQTIHQWPATLVQPVGSPLSLECTVEGTSNPNLYWYRQAAGRGLQLLFYSVGIGQISSEVPQNLSASRPQDRQFILSSKKLLLSDSGFYLCAWSRGVYGYTFGSGTRLTVV.

The rearrangement links TRBV18 to TRBJ2-1; D unclear. V lost 3 bases, J lost 1 base, and 10 bases lay in between. Germline V gene sequence: CDR1 KGHSH, CDR2 LQKENI. CDR3 length: 15 amino acids. CDR3 residues: CASSPTALSYNEQFF. Here the CDR3 DNA reads TGTGCCAGCTCACCGACCGCTCTGTCCTACAATGAGCAGTTCTTC. The whole variable domain, remainder taken from reference TRBV18 and TRBJ2-1, is NAGVMQNPRHLVRRRGQEARLRCSPMKGHSHVYWYRQLPEEGLKFMVYLQKENIIDESGMPKERFSAEFPKEGPSILRIQQVVRGDSAAYFCASSPTALSYNEQFFGPGTRLTVL.

This clone has more than one count but fewer than ten. The chain carries TRBV9 and TRBJ1-5, with a weak D call TRBD1 (5 bases). Germline V gene lookup returns CDR1 SGDLS and CDR2 YYNGEE. Trimming removed 5 bases from V and 1 base from J, with 7 bases in between. The CDR3 sequence is 13 residues long. The CDR3 loop reads CASSWDSNQPQHF. CDR3 in DNA: TGTGCCAGCAGTTGGGACAGCAATCAGCCCCAGCATTTT.

The J gene is TRBJ2-7, the V gene TRBV5-1; D is possibly TRBD2 (5 bases). CDR3 size: 14 residues. Trimming left V 3 bases short and J 7 bases short, with 17 bases between. Germline CDR1 is SGHRS and CDR2 is YFSETQ. CDR3 in amino acids: CASSSDGFTGEQYF. The CDR3 DNA is TGCGCCAGCAGCTCGGATGGATTCACGGGGGAGCAGTACTTC.

This clone was detected a few times. This chain joins TRBV7-2 and TRBJ1-5; TRBD1 is a possible D gene (5 bases). V lost 4 bases to trimming and J lost 7 bases, with 11 bases between them. CDR3 size: 13 residues. Germline-derived CDR1 and CDR2 are SGHTA and FQGNSA. CDR3 coding DNA: TGTGCCAGCAGCTCGGGGCAGGGCCAGCCCCAGCATTTT. Translation gives CASSSGQGQPQHF.

This clone was found many times. The chain couples TRBV6-1 to TRBJ1-2; D is perhaps TRBD1 (6 bases). The CDR3 length is 15 residues. Trimming removed 0 bases at V and 4 bases at J, with 12 bases between. Germline CDR1 and CDR2: MNHNS and SASEGT. CDR3 DNA: TGTGCCAGCAGTGAAGCGCTTCAGGGGTCCTATGGCTACACCTTC. Translation: CASSEALQGSYGYTF.

The count of this clone is one. The sample carries other DNA sequences with the same CDR3. This chain connects TRBV28 to TRBJ1-4, with TRBD1 matching over 10 bases. The germline V gene has CDR1 MDHEN and CDR2 SYDVKM. This CDR3 has 14 amino acids. V trimming: 2 bases; J trimming: 8 bases; junction bases outside the gene matches: 2. Written as DNA, the CDR3 is TGTGCCAGCAGTTTAGACAGGGGGCGGGAAAAACTGTTTTTT. Amino acid sequence: CASSLDRGREKLFF.

The J gene is TRBJ2-7, the V gene TRBV2; the D is unclear. CDR3 length: 13 amino acids. Between the trimmed V and J ends, which lost 8 bases and 4 bases, there was a span of 15 bases. In germline, CDR1 is SNHLY, CDR2 FYNNEI. The CDR3: CASQLGFRYEQYF. CDR3 in DNA: TGTGCCAGCCAGTTAGGGTTTAGATACGAGCAGTACTTC.

This chain links TRBV10-3 with TRBJ2-3; D remains ambiguous. Germline V lookup: CDR1 ENHRY, CDR2 SYGVKD. This CDR3 is built from 12 residues. V lost 3 bases, J lost 2 bases, and 3 bases lay in between. The CDR3 reads CAISDPTDTQYF. The CDR3 coding sequence is TGTGCCATCAGTGACCCCACAGATACGCAGTATTTT.

The V call is TRBV6-1, the J call TRBJ1-1; D possibly corresponds to TRBD1 (5 bases). Trimming removed 7 bases from V and 4 bases from J, with 13 bases in between. The germline V gene has CDR1 MNHNS and CDR2 SASEGT. This CDR3 has 13 amino acids. The CDR3 reads CASNRAGGTEAFF. The CDR3, as DNA: TGTGCCAGCAATCGGGCCGGGGGCACTGAAGCTTTCTTT.

The rearrangement links TRBV7-9 to TRBJ2-5, with unresolved D. The CDR3 has 13 residues. Germline V lookup: CDR1 SEHNR, CDR2 FQNEAQ (reference sequence). Deletions cut 4 bases from V and 2 bases from J, with 8 bases between. CDR3 DNA: TGTGCCAGCAGCTCGACGGCGCAAGAGACCCAGTACTTC. Its translation: CASSSTAQETQYF.

The chain joins TRBV2 to TRBJ1-2; TRBD1 might be the D (6 bases). The CDR3 is 13 residues long. V was cut by 6 bases and J by 4 bases, with 12 bases left in between. The germline V gene has CDR1 SNHLY and CDR2 FYNNEI. The CDR3 protein is CASSQGPRYGYTF. The CDR3 DNA sequence: TGTGCCAGCAGCCAGGGGCCCCGCTATGGCTACACCTTC.

In DNA form, the CDR3 reads TGTGCCAGCAGCGTAGGGACATTGAACACTGAAGCTTTCTTT. It yields the protein CASSVGTLNTEAFF. The V gene is TRBV9, the J gene TRBJ1-1; weak D call: TRBD1 (5 bases). The CDR3 runs to 14 residues. From germline, CDR1 is SGDLS and CDR2 YYNGEE. Trimming left V 0 bases short and J 0 bases short, with 6 bases between.

The chain couples TRBV11-1 to TRBJ2-1; D might be TRBD2 (6 bases). CDR3 length: 15 residues. V lost 5 bases and J 4 bases, leaving 15 bases between the germline ends. Germline loops: CDR1 SGHAT, CDR2 FQDESV (reference sequence). The DNA for the CDR3 is TGTGCCAGCAGCCCCCCGGGGCGGGAATACAATGAGCAGTTCTTC. This codes for CASSPPGREYNEQFF.

The chain links TRBV11-2 to TRBJ2-3, with a weak D call TRBD2 (5 bases). Trimming removed 1 base from V and 3 bases from J, with 5 bases in between. Germline V gives CDR1 SGHAT, CDR2 FQNNGV. This CDR3 contains 13 residues. CDR3 nucleotide sequence: TGTGCCAGCAGCTTAGCGGGGACAGATACGCAGTATTTT. Its protein product is CASSLAGTDTQYF.

The chain has TRBV6-1 and TRBJ1-2, with D unresolved. Germline V gene lookup returns CDR1 MNHNS and CDR2 SASEGT. V lost 2 bases to trimming and J lost 2 bases, with 9 bases between them. The CDR3 has 14 residues. DNA of the CDR3: TGTGCCAGCAGTGAAAGGACGGGGAACTATGGCTACACCTTC. Its translation is CASSERTGNYGYTF.

V and J are TRBV7-9 and TRBJ1-4; the match to TRBD1 covers 7 bases. The CDR3 runs to 13 residues. The germline V gene encodes CDR1 SEHNR and CDR2 FQNEAQ (reference sequence). The V gene end was trimmed by 7 bases and the J gene end by 5 bases; junction bases not matched to a gene: 4. CDR3 in amino acids: CASTRTGNEKLFF. Written as DNA, the CDR3 is TGTGCCAGCACCAGGACAGGAAATGAAAAACTGTTTTTT.

This chain uses TRBV6-6 with TRBJ1-6; no clear D. This CDR3 region has 13 residues. Trimming pared 0 bases from V and 7 bases from J, leaving 4 bases between. Germline V CDR1 and CDR2: MNHNY, SVGAGI (reference sequence). The CDR3 DNA reads as TGTGCCAGCAGTTACTCTCTCAATTCACCCCTCCACTTT. Translated, it gives CASSYSLNSPLHF.

The chain carries TRBV11-3 and TRBJ2-5; 12 nucleotides align to TRBD2. Germline V CDR1 and CDR2: SGHNT, YENEEA. V was pared by 4 bases and J by 2 bases, with 5 bases of the junction left unmatched. The length of the CDR3 is 16 residues. The CDR3 sequence is CASSSGLAGTQETQYF. CDR3 sequence (DNA): TGTGCCAGCAGCTCAGGACTAGCGGGAACGCAAGAGACCCAGTACTTC.

The chain links TRBV10-3 to TRBJ2-7; 9 nucleotides line up with TRBD1. Germline CDR1 ENHRY, CDR2 SYGVKD. This CDR3 region has 15 residues. The junction had 4 bases not matched to a gene; V was cut back by 0 bases and J by 4 bases. CDR3 nucleotide sequence: TGTGCCATCAGTGAGTCTGTAGGGACAGGGTACGAGCAGTACTTC. Its translation is CAISESVGTGYEQYF.

J is TRBJ2-3 and V is TRBV29-1; 8 positions match TRBD1. The CDR3 runs 15 residues. Per the germline V gene, CDR1 is SQVTM and CDR2 is ANQGSEA. J lost 4 bases, V lost 4 bases, and 10 bases had no gene match. CDR3 DNA sequence: TGCAGCGTTGCTGGCGGGACAGGTCCCGCAGATACGCAGTATTTT. It specifies CSVAGGTGPADTQYF.

The chain uses TRBV18 and TRBJ1-4; the match to TRBD1 covers 7 bases. J gave up 4 bases and V 2 bases, and 10 bases lay outside the gene matches. The germline V gene encodes CDR1 KGHSH and CDR2 LQKENI. This CDR3 is built from 17 residues. The CDR3 nucleotides are TGTGCCAGCTCACCAAGAGGGCAGGGGGATAGTAATGAAAAACTGTTTTTT. Its translation is CASSPRGQGDSNEKLFF.

The rearrangement uses TRBV5-1 and TRBJ2-3; no clear D gene. The CDR3 length is 12 residues. V lost 2 bases and J 5 bases, leaving 6 bases between the germline ends. CDR1 SGHRS and CDR2 YFSETQ come from the germline V gene. For the CDR3, the DNA is TGCGCCAGCAGCTTCAAAGGAGATACGCAGTATTTT. Its protein is CASSFKGDTQYF.

This rearrangement joins TRBV6-6 to TRBJ2-1; the match to TRBD2 covers 12 bases. The junction had 7 bases not matched to a gene; V was cut back by 4 bases and J by 9 bases. The CDR3 runs 15 residues. CDR1 MNHNY and CDR2 SVGAGI come from the germline V gene (reference sequence). The CDR3 spells CASSFGLAGRSEQFF. The CDR3 region has the DNA TGTGCCAGCAGTTTCGGACTAGCGGGAAGGAGTGAGCAGTTCTTC.

The chain joins TRBV11-2 to TRBJ1-1; no clear D gene. The CDR3 totals 14 residues. V was clipped by 0 bases and J by 2 bases, with 7 bases between them. CDR1 and CDR2 from the germline V gene are SGHAT and FQNNGV. The CDR3 DNA follows: TGTGCCAGCAGCTTAGAATCCATTAACACTGAAGCTTTCTTT. This gives the protein CASSLESINTEAFF.

The V and J genes are TRBV10-3 and TRBJ2-1; the D is unclear. This CDR3 has 13 amino acids. Germline CDR1 is ENHRY and CDR2 is SYGVKD. The V end lost 4 bases, the J end lost 4 bases, and 8 bases lay between the germline ends. The CDR3 nucleotides read TGTGCCATCAGTGTCGAACAATACAATGAGCAGTTCTTC. Encoded protein: CAISVEQYNEQFF.